The 30 T cell receptor beta chains in this list originate from one sample, sequenced in a study of T-cell memory formation after mild COVID-19. TCRdb re-analysed the 5' RACE reads in MiXCR, keeping a single row per CDR3 protein. In the table there are roughly 130,000 distinct CDR3 sequences, approximately 15% of which are singletons. Sequences were obtained from PBMCs or a T cell subset sorted from them (not recorded which). All receptors derive from an adult woman who had mild COVID-19 (a few samples of this study predate the infection). Cell type and time point are not known.

This chain uses TRBV6-5 with TRBJ2-5; the match to TRBD2 covers 7 bases. There are 14 residues in the CDR3. Germline V gene lookup returns CDR1 MNHEY and CDR2 SVGAGI. The V and J ends lost 4 bases and 5 bases, in that order; junction bases with no gene match: 7. The CDR3 region has the DNA TGTGCCAGCAGTTCGACTAGCCTGTTGGAGACCCAGTACTTC. Encoded protein: CASSSTSLLETQYF.

The chain couples TRBV12-3 or TRBV12-4 to TRBJ2-5; 7 bases map to TRBD1. The CDR3 has 18 residues. V trimming: 5 bases; J trimming: 2 bases; junction bases outside the gene matches: 17. The CDR3 here is CASSPTTGRSTLQETQYF. CDR3 sequence (DNA): TGTGCCAGCAGTCCCACGACAGGGAGAAGTACCCTACAAGAGACCCAGTACTTC.

This clonotype has only a few counts. This chain uses TRBV12-3 or TRBV12-4 with TRBJ1-5; the match to TRBD1 covers 10 bases. V gave up 4 bases and J gave up 7 bases; unmatched junction bases: 7. This CDR3 has 15 amino acids. This CDR3 is CASSSGQGMGQPQHF. The CDR3 nucleotides are TGTGCCAGCAGTTCGGGACAGGGGATGGGGCAGCCCCAGCATTTT.

This chain joins TRBV3-1 and TRBJ2-6, with 7 positions matching TRBD1. V lost 0 bases and J lost 0; bases outside the gene matches: 8. The germline V gene has CDR1 LGHDT and CDR2 YNNKEL (reference sequence). The CDR3 is 19 amino acids. CDR3 in DNA: TGTGCCAGCAGCCAAGATTCCGGGACAGTTAACTCTGGGGCCAACGTCCTGACTTTC. Translated: CASSQDSGTVNSGANVLTF.

The chain is built from TRBV7-6 and TRBJ2-1; 14 nucleotides align to TRBD2. The CDR3 loop spans 18 amino acids. After removal of 4 bases from V and 5 bases from J, the junction contained 10 bases not matched to a gene. In germline, CDR1 is SGHVS, CDR2 FNYEAQ. CDR3 protein: CASSSRTGTSGRNNEQFF. CDR3 nucleotides: TGTGCCAGCAGCTCCCGCACCGGGACTAGCGGGAGAAACAATGAGCAGTTCTTC.

V gene TRBV24-1 combines with J gene TRBJ1-2; 9 nucleotides agree with TRBD1. Germline CDR1 KGHDR, CDR2 SFDVKD. The CDR3 contains 14 residues. The V and J ends lost 7 bases and 2 bases, in that order; junction bases with no gene match: 4. CDR3 nucleotides: TGTGCCACCAGGGGGACAGGGCCGAACTATGGCTACACCTTC. It is translated as CATRGTGPNYGYTF.

There are a few counts of this clonotype. This sequence joins TRBV4-3 and TRBJ2-3; 16 bases agree with TRBD2. CDR1 LGHNA and CDR2 YSLEER come from the germline V gene. Trimming took 4 bases from V and 4 from J; bases not matched to a gene: 8. The CDR3 is 18 amino acids. Written as DNA, the CDR3 is TGCGCCAGCAGCCCTGGGACTAGCGGGAGGGCCCGTCCAGATACGCAGTATTTT. Amino acids: CASSPGTSGRARPDTQYF.

The gene calls are TRBV9 and TRBJ2-3; D unclear. Germline values: CDR1 SGDLS, CDR2 YYNGEE. The CDR3 contains 13 residues. The V gene lost 0 bases and the J gene lost 6 bases, with 8 bases spanning the gap. DNA for the CDR3: TGTGCCAGCAGCGTAGACTGGACGGATACGCAGTATTTT. It is translated as CASSVDWTDTQYF.

V is TRBV19 and J is TRBJ1-5; possible D gene TRBD1, 5 bases. This CDR3 is 12 amino acids long. Germline assignment: CDR1 LNHDA and CDR2 SQIVND (reference sequence). V lost 6 bases, J lost 13 bases, and 16 bases lay in between. CDR3 protein: CASSNRPGPQHF. CDR3 DNA: TGTGCCAGTAGCAACCGTCCGGGACCTCAGCATTTT.

The J gene is TRBJ2-1, the V gene TRBV7-2; 7 bases line up with TRBD2. CDR1 and CDR2 (germline): SGHTA, FQGNSA. V was pared by 2 bases and J by 9 bases, with 10 bases of the junction left unmatched. This CDR3 contains 15 residues. CDR3 DNA sequence: TGTGCCAGCAGCTTATCCGGACTAGTGGGAGGTGAGCAGTTCTTC. It specifies CASSLSGLVGGEQFF.

This sequence joins TRBV12-5 and TRBJ2-1, with D perhaps TRBD1 or TRBD2 (5 bases each). The CDR3 has 13 residues. V lost 1 base to trimming and J lost 15 bases, with 16 bases between them. CDR1 is LGHNT and CDR2 is FRNRAP in the germline V gene. CDR3 amino acids: CASGLEPGTEGFF. The CDR3 region has the DNA TGTGCTAGTGGTTTGGAACCAGGGACCGAGGGGTTCTTC.

This clonotype was detected ten times or more. The chain recombines TRBV7-3 with TRBJ2-5, with no clear D. V lost 4 bases and J 1 base, leaving 7 bases between the germline ends. The CDR3 has 13 residues. Germline values: CDR1 SGHTA, CDR2 FQGTGA. The CDR3 DNA sequence: TGTGCCAGCAGCTATATCCCCCAAGAGACCCAGTACTTC. The encoded protein is CASSYIPQETQYF.

This clonotype was counted a few times. The rearrangement uses TRBV4-3 and TRBJ1-1, with TRBD1 as a possible D gene (6 bases). V was clipped by 1 base and J by 5 bases, with 8 bases between them. The CDR3 extends over 13 amino acids. CDR1 is LGHNA and CDR2 is YSLEER in the germline V gene. The CDR3 loop reads CASSQGDRTEAFF. The CDR3 nucleotides are TGCGCCAGCAGCCAAGGCGACAGGACTGAAGCTTTCTTT.

The chain joins TRBV6-6 to TRBJ2-4; 10 bases match TRBD1. CDR1 is MNHNY, CDR2 SVGAGI, per germline (reference sequence). The CDR3 length is 18 residues. After removal of 5 bases from V and 0 bases from J, the junction contained 10 bases not matched to a gene. The CDR3 reads CASSRDRGLTAAKNIQYF. For the CDR3, the DNA is TGTGCCAGCAGTCGGGACAGGGGCTTAACCGCAGCCAAAAACATTCAGTACTTC.

Only a few counts were recorded for this clonotype. V usage is TRBV5-4 and J usage is TRBJ2-1, with D maybe TRBD2 (5 bases). The germline V and J ends were trimmed by 0 bases and 4 bases, with 14 bases remaining between them. This CDR3 region has 16 residues. Per germline, CDR1 SGHNT and CDR2 YYREEE (reference sequence). CDR3 sequence (DNA): TGTGCCAGCAGCTTGGTCCGGGGTGCCAGTTACAATGAGCAGTTCTTC. Amino acids: CASSLVRGASYNEQFF.

The chain employs TRBV23-1 and TRBJ2-5, with 9 bases that match TRBD1. TRBV23-1 is noted as an ORF with a role that remains uncertain. The CDR3 totals 18 residues. The J segment lost 4 bases and the V segment lost 1 base, leaving 13 bases of the junction unmatched. CDR3 protein: CASSQCLLSGTGRETQYF. The CDR3, as DNA: TGCGCCAGCAGTCAATGCCTCCTATCCGGGACAGGGAGAGAGACCCAGTACTTC.

This chain connects TRBV3-1 to TRBJ2-7; 14 positions match TRBD2. CDR1 and CDR2 (germline): LGHDT, YNNKEL (reference sequence). With 6 bases clipped from V and 0 bases from J, the junction kept 7 bases outside the gene matches. This CDR3 has 17 amino acids. CDR3 bases: TGTGCCAGCAGTCACCCTGGGACTAGCGGGAGCTCCTACGAGCAGTACTTC. It yields the protein CASSHPGTSGSSYEQYF.

V is TRBV7-6 and J is TRBJ1-5; the D gene is possibly TRBD1 (5 bases). Trimming stripped 5 bases from V and 6 bases from J, with 14 bases between. Per the germline V gene, CDR1 is SGHVS and CDR2 is FNYEAQ. This CDR3 region has 14 residues. CDR3: CASSISGAGQPQHF. CDR3 nucleotide sequence: TGTGCCAGCAGCATTAGTGGGGCCGGTCAGCCCCAGCATTTT.

This chain joins TRBV5-1 and TRBJ2-1, with 9 bases matching TRBD1. Germline-derived CDR1 and CDR2 are SGHRS and YFSETQ. Germline trimming cut 7 bases from V and 7 bases from J; bases unmatched to any gene: 9. This CDR3 is built from 14 residues. DNA for the CDR3: TGCGCCAGCGGACCCGGGACAGGGAGTAATGAGCAGTTCTTC. Amino acid sequence: CASGPGTGSNEQFF.

This clonotype was observed a few times. The V and J genes are TRBV6-4 and TRBJ2-3, with 9 bases aligning to TRBD2. V gave up 2 bases and J gave up 0 bases; unmatched junction bases: 0. Germline V gives CDR1 MRHNA, CDR2 SNTAGT. The CDR3 contains 15 residues. For the CDR3, the DNA is TGTGCCAGCAGTGACGGGACTAGCAGCACAGATACGCAGTATTTT. Translation: CASSDGTSSTDTQYF.

The rearrangement joins TRBV12-3 or TRBV12-4 to TRBJ2-1; TRBD2 aligns across 10 bases. The CDR3 spans 17 residues. V dropped 3 bases and J dropped 4; count of bases not matched to a gene: 9. For the CDR3, the DNA is TGTGCCAGCAGTTTCGGTCTAGCGGGAGTCTTGTACAATGAGCAGTTCTTC. It translates to CASSFGLAGVLYNEQFF.

The rearrangement joins TRBV5-1 to TRBJ1-1, with D tentatively TRBD1 (6 bases). Trimming removed 2 bases from V and 1 base from J, with 18 bases in between. CDR3 length: 17 residues. CDR1 is SGHRS, CDR2 YFSETQ, per germline. CDR3 DNA: TGCGCCAGCAGCTTACTGGTGGGAACAGGGCCGAACACTGAAGCTTTCTTT. It is translated as CASSLLVGTGPNTEAFF.

This chain uses TRBV9 with TRBJ2-3; D possibly corresponds to TRBD1 (6 bases). The germline V and J ends were trimmed by 0 bases and 5 bases, with 10 bases remaining between them. There are 14 residues in the CDR3. CDR1 SGDLS and CDR2 YYNGEE come from the germline V gene. As DNA, the CDR3 is TGTGCCAGCAGCGTAGCTACGGACAGAGATACGCAGTATTTT. Translated, it gives CASSVATDRDTQYF.

V gene TRBV19 combines with J gene TRBJ2-7; 8 bases map to TRBD1. The CDR3 totals 18 residues. The germline gives CDR1 LNHDA, CDR2 SQIVND (reference sequence). With 3 bases clipped from V and 5 bases from J, the junction kept 18 bases outside the gene matches. CDR3: CASSMYLIGQGLMHEQYF. Written as DNA, the CDR3 is TGTGCCAGTAGTATGTACTTAATCGGACAGGGATTAATGCACGAGCAGTACTTC.

The chain recombines TRBV12-3 or TRBV12-4 with TRBJ2-5, with 7 bases aligning to TRBD2. The CDR3 has 14 residues. Trimming cost V 6 bases and J 2 bases; bases outside gene matches: 6. The CDR3 region is CASRVAGLQETQYF. For the CDR3, the DNA is TGTGCCAGCAGAGTAGCGGGTCTGCAAGAGACCCAGTACTTC.

This clonotype occurred a few times. The chain employs TRBV4-1 and TRBJ2-7; the match to TRBD2 covers 9 bases. Trimming removed 0 bases from V and 2 bases from J; junction bases left unmatched: 5. Germline values: CDR1 MGHRA, CDR2 YSYEKL. CDR3 length: 16 residues. The CDR3 loop is CASSQEPSGAAYEQYF. CDR3 bases: TGCGCCAGCAGCCAAGAGCCTAGCGGGGCAGCCTACGAGCAGTACTTC.

This chain links TRBV25-1 with TRBJ1-5, with 8 bases lining up with TRBD1. The CDR3 is 14 amino acids. Germline loops: CDR1 MGHDK, CDR2 SYGVNS. V lost 4 bases and J lost 5; bases outside the gene matches: 4. The CDR3 nucleotides are TGTGCCAGCAGTGGGGACAGGCCGTATCAGCCCCAGCATTTT. Translation: CASSGDRPYQPQHF.

CDR3 protein: CASTYSEGGGYTQYF. In nucleotides, the CDR3 is TGTGCCAGCACCTACTCGGAGGGGGGAGGATATACGCAGTATTTT. The genes are TRBV9 and TRBJ2-3; D tentatively reads TRBD1 or TRBD2 (6 bases each). CDR1 is SGDLS, CDR2 YYNGEE, per germline. The CDR3 is 15 residues long. Trimming cost V 6 bases and J 7 bases, with 21 bases left between them.

The chain combines TRBV30 with TRBJ2-1; 7 bases are shared with TRBD1. The CDR3 runs to 16 residues. Germline V gene lookup returns CDR1 GTSNPN and CDR2 SVGIG (reference sequence). V gave up 2 bases and J gave up 0 bases; unmatched junction bases: 7. The CDR3 DNA follows: TGTGCCTGGAGTTTACAGGGGCTAAGCTCCTACAATGAGCAGTTCTTC. It yields the protein CAWSLQGLSSYNEQFF.

This clonotype was recorded a few times. V is TRBV3-1 and J is TRBJ2-6; D gene unclear. CDR1 is LGHDT and CDR2 is YNNKEL in the germline V gene (reference sequence). The CDR3 totals 15 residues. Trimming cost V 1 base and J 12 bases, with 16 bases left between them. Written as DNA, the CDR3 is TGTGCCAGCAGCCAAGTTCCAGGCGGCCTTCCCGTCCTGACTTTC. This gives the protein CASSQVPGGLPVLTF.